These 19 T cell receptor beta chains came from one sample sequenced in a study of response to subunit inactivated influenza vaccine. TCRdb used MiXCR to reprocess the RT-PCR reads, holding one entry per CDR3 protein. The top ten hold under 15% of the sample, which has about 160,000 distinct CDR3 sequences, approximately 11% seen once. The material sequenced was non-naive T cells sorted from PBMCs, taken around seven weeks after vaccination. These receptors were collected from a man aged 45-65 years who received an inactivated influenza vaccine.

This CDR3 reads CASSIGQGMDYGYTF. CDR3 coding DNA: TGTGCCAGCAGCATCGGACAGGGTATGGACTATGGCTACACCTTC. The V and J genes are TRBV5-5 and TRBJ1-2; 8 nucleotides align to TRBD1. Losses at the gene ends were 4 bases for V and 3 bases for J; bases not matched to a gene: 8. Germline V gene sequence: CDR1 SGHKS, CDR2 YYEKEE (reference sequence). The CDR3 is 15 residues long.

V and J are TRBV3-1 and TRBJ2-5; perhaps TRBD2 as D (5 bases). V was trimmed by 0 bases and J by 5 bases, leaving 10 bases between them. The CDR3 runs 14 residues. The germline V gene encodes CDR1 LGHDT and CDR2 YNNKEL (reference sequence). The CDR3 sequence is CASSQDWRLETQYF. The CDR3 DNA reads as TGTGCCAGCAGCCAAGATTGGAGGTTGGAGACCCAGTACTTC.

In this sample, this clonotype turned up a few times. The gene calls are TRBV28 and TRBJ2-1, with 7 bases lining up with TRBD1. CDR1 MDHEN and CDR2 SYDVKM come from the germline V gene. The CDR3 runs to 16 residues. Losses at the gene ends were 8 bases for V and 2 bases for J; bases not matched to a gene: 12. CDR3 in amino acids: CASGGQKITTYNEQFF. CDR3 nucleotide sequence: TGTGCCAGCGGGGGACAGAAAATAACCACCTACAATGAGCAGTTCTTC. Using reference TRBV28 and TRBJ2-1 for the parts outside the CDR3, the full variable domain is DVKVTQSSRYLVKRTGEKVFLECVQDMDHENMFWYRQDPGLGLRLIYFSYDVKMKEKGDIPEGYSVSREKKERFSLILESASTNQTSMYLCASGGQKITTYNEQFFGPGTRLTVL.

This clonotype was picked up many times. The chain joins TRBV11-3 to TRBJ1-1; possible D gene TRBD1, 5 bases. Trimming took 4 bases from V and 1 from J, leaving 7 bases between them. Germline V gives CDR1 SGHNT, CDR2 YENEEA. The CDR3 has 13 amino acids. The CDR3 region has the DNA TGTGCCAGCAGCTGGGACTGGAACACTGAAGCTTTCTTT. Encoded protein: CASSWDWNTEAFF.

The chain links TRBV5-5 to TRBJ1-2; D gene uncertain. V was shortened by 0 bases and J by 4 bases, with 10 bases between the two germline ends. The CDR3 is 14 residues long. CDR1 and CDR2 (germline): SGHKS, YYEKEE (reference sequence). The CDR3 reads CASSLVALSYGYTF. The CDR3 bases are TGTGCCAGCAGCTTGGTCGCACTGTCCTATGGCTACACCTTC. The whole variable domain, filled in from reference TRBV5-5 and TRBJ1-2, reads DAGVTQSPTHLIKTRGQQVTLRCSPISGHKSVSWYQQVLGQGPQFIFQYYEKEERGRGNFPDRFSARQFPNYSSELNVNALLLGDSALYLCASSLVALSYGYTFGSGTRLTVV.

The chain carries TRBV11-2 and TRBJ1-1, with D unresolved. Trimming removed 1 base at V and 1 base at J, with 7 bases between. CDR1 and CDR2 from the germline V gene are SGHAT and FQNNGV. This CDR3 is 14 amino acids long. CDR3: CASSLGGWNTEAFF. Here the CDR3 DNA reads TGTGCCAGCAGCTTAGGGGGTTGGAACACTGAAGCTTTCTTT. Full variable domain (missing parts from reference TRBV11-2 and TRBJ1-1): EAGVAQSPRYKIIEKRQSVAFWCNPISGHATLYWYQQILGQGPKLLIQFQNNGVVDDSQLPKDRFSAERLKGVDSTLKIQPAKLEDSAVYLCASSLGGWNTEAFFGQGTRLTVV.

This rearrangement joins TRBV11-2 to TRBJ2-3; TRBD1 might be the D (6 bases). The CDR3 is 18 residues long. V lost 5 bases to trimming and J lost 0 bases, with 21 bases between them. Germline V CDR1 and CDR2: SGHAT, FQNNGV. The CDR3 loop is CASSQGTFSTFSTDTQYF. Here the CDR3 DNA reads TGTGCCAGCAGCCAGGGGACGTTTTCGACTTTTAGCACAGATACGCAGTATTTT.

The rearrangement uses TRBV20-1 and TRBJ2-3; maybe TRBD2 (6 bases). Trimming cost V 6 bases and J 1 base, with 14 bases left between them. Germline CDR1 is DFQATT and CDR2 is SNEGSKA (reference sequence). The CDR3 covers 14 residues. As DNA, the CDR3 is TGCAGTGCCCCGAGGCGGGGAGGCACAGATACGCAGTATTTT. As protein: CSAPRRGGTDTQYF.

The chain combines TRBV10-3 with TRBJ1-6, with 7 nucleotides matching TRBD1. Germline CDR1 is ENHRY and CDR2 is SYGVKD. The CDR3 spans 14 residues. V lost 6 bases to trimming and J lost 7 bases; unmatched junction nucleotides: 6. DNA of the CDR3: TGTGCCATCAGGACCGGGACAGAAAATTCACCCCTCCACTTT. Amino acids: CAIRTGTENSPLHF.

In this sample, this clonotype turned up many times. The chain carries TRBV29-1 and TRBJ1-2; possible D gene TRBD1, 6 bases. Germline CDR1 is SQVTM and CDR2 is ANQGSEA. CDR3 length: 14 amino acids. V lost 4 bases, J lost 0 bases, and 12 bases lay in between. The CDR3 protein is CSVVQGGSNYGYTF. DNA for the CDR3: TGCAGCGTTGTACAGGGTGGGTCTAACTATGGCTACACCTTC.

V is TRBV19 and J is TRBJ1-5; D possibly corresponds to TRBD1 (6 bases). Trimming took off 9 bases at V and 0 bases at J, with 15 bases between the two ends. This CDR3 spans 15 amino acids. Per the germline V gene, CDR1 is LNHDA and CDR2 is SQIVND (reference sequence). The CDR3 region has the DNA TGTGCCAGCGTCGAAGACAGGAGTAGCAATCAGCCCCAGCATTTT. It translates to CASVEDRSSNQPQHF.

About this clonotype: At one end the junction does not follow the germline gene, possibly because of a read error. The DNA for the CDR3 is TGTGCTAGCAGCTTAGACGTGGGAGGGGAGACCCAGTACTTC. Its translation is CASSLDVGGETQYF. The rearrangement joins TRBV7-7 to TRBJ2-5; 7 bases are shared with TRBD2. The CDR3 loop spans 14 amino acids. CDR1 is SSHAT, CDR2 FNYEAQ, per germline (reference sequence).

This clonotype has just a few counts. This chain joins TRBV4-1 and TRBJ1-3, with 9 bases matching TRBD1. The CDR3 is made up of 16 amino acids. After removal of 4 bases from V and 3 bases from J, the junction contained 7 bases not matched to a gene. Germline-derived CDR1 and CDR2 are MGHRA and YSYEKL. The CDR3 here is CASSRNRGLGGNTIYF. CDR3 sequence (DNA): TGCGCCAGCAGCCGTAACAGGGGGCTTGGTGGAAACACCATATATTTT.

CDR3 DNA: TGCAGTGCTAGAGTCAGGGTCACCTACGAGCAGTACTTC. It encodes CSARVRVTYEQYF. V is TRBV20-1 and J is TRBJ2-7, with D perhaps TRBD1 (5 bases). The length of the CDR3 is 13 residues. Germline V gene sequence: CDR1 DFQATT, CDR2 SNEGSKA (reference sequence). V was clipped by 1 base and J by 2 bases, with 9 bases between them.

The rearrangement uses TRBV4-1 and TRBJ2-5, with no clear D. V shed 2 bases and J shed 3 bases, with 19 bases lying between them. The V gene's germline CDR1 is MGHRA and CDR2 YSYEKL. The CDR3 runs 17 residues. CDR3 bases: TGCGCCAGCAGCCAATATCTCGAACCAGTGGGGAAAGAGACCCAGTACTTC. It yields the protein CASSQYLEPVGKETQYF.

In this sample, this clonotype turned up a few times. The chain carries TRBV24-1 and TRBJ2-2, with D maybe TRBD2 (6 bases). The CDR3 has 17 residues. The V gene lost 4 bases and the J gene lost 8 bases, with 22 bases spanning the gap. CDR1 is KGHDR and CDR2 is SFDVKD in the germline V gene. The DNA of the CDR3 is TGTGCCACCAGTGACCCCAGGAGGGCCGAACGGGTTGGGGAGCTGTTTTTT. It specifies CATSDPRRAERVGELFF.

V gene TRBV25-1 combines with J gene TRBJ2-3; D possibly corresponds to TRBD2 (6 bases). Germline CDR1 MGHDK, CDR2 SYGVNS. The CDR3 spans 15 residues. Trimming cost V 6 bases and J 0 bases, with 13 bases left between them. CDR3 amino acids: CASRGAGTSTDTQYF. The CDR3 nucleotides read TGTGCCAGCAGGGGTGCGGGGACTAGCACAGATACGCAGTATTTT.

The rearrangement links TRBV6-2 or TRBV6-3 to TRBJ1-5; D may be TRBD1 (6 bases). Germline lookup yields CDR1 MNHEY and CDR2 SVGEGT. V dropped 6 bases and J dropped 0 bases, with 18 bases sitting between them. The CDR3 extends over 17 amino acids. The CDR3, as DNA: TGTGCCAGCAGCTATGGGGGCAGTACCTATAGCAATCAGCCCCAGCATTTT. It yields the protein CASSYGGSTYSNQPQHF.

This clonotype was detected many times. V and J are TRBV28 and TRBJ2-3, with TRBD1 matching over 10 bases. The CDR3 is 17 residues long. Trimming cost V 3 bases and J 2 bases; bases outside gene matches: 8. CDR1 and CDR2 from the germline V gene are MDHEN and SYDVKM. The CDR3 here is CASSFDRDRGDTDTQYF. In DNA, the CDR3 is TGTGCCAGCAGTTTCGACCGGGACAGGGGAGACACAGATACGCAGTATTTT.